The clone carrying this T cell receptor beta chain has just one count. This record comes from a study of blood T cell repertoires in COVID-19. Only in-frame clones appear in the TCRdb table, and some are missing; sequencing was by immunoSEQ multiplex PCR. The sample has roughly 350,000 clones, under 95% seen once. This CDR3 spans 16 amino acids. CDR1 and CDR2 (germline): DFQATT, SNEGSKA (reference sequence). The V gene end was trimmed by 3 bases and the J gene end by 1 base; junction bases not matched to a gene: 9. The clonotype was recovered from a woman aged 18-29 years who had recovered from COVID-19. The V call is TRBV20-1, the J call TRBJ2-1, with 7 bases lining up with TRBD2. The sequenced sample consisted of peripheral blood. The CDR3 reads CSASGSSGASYNEQFF. CDR3 in DNA: TGCAGTGCTAGTGGGTCTAGCGGAGCATCCTACAATGAGCAGTTCTTC.